Below, one T cell receptor (beta chain) is given with its context. Its antigen is undetermined. The data belong to a study of shared clonotypes between healthy human individuals. Study at large: The study enrolled two women and three men aged 18 to 49. Each donor had three CD4 naive, three CD4 memory, two CD8 naive and one CD8 memory plate.

Notes on the study in general: Generally, naive subsets came out with larger estimated richness than memory subsets.

The V gene lost 5 bases and the J gene lost 4 bases, with 15 bases spanning the gap. CDR3 length: 15 amino acids. The germline CDR1 and CDR2 sequences are SNHLY and FYNNEI. DNA at about 190 ng, roughly 30,000 T cell genomes, went into sorted-subset replicate PCRs. Generated by immunoSEQ multiplex PCR, the TCRdb table keeps only in-frame clones and is missing some. This sample yields 300,000 to 400,000 clones, of which around two thirds are seen a single time; about 9.3% belongs to the top ten. The clonotype originates from a man younger than 45 in good health. Specimen: memory CD4+ T cells sorted from blood. Subset specified: CD45RA-negative fraction. The chain has TRBV2 and TRBJ1-5; D not resolved. This CDR3 reads CASSPGLRDNQPQHF. The CDR3 nucleotides read TGTGCCAGCAGTCCGGGTCTGCGGGATAATCAGCCCCAGCATTTT.